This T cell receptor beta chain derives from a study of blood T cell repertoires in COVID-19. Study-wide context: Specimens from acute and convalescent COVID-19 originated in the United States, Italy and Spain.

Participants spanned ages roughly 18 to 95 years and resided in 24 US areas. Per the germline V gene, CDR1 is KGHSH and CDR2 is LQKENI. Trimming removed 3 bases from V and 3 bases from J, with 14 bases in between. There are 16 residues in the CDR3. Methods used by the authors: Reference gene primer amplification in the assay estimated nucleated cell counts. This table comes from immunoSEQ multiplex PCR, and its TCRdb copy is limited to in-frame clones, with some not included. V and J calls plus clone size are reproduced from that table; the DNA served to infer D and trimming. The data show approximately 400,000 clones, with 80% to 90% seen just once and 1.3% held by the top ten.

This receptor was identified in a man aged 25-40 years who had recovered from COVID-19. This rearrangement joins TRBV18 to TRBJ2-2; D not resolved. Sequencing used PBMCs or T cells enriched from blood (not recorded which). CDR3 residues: CASSPRVSADTGELFF. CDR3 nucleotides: TGTGCCAGCTCACCGCGAGTATCGGCGGACACCGGGGAGCTGTTTTTT.